These T cell receptor beta chains were read from a single sample in a study of T cell responses to AZD1222 COVID-19 vaccine. Measured with immunoSEQ multiplex PCR; TCRdb has only the in-frame clones, and not every one. The repertoire holds around 25,000 clones, with around 86% as singletons. The sample in question was peripheral blood, obtained 28 days after the second AZD1222 dose. The receptors were gathered from an adult who received the AZD1222 COVID-19 vaccine. Each CDR3 is given with its conserved first and last residue. A D gene is named only where the DNA matches it firmly. A row's size may be missing; if present it is once, few, many or a size class.

TRBD2 TRBJ2-1 . 18 TRBV4-1 CASSPIGTSGNFADEQFF TGCGCCAGCAGCCCTATCGGGACTAGCGGTAATTTCGCGGATGAGCAGTTCTTC
. TRBJ2-7 . 13 TRBV6-5 CASSPSAGYEQYF TGTGCCAGCAGTCCTTCGGCAGGGTACGAGCAGTACTTC
TRBD2 TRBJ2-2 . 15 TRBV5-1 CASSPTSGYTGELFF TGCGCCAGCAGCCCGACTAGCGGATACACCGGGGAGCTGTTTTTT
. TRBJ1-1 . 13 TRBV30 CAWRPGENTEAFF TGTGCCTGGAGACCGGGGGAGAACACTGAAGCTTTCTTT
TRBD2 TRBJ2-1 . 18 TRBV18 CASSPRLAGGPENNEQFF TGTGCCAGCTCACCACGTCTAGCGGGAGGGCCGGAAAACAATGAGCAGTTCTTC
. TRBJ2-3 . 13 TRBV11-3 CASTLSSTDTQYF TGTGCCAGCACCCTATCTAGCACAGATACGCAGTATTTT
. TRBJ2-2 . 16 TRBV5-6 CASSWYSGGEVGELFF TGTGCCAGCAGCTGGTACAGTGGGGGAGAGGTCGGGGAGCTGTTTTTT
. TRBJ1-1 . 11 TRBV5-1 CASSANTEAFF TGCGCCAGCAGTGCGAACACTGAAGCTTTCTTT
. TRBJ2-7 . 15 TRBV15 CATSRDPTGSYEQYF TGTGCCACCAGCAGAGACCCGACGGGCTCCTACGAGCAGTACTTC
. TRBJ1-2 . 11 TRBV28 CASRADYGYTF TGTGCCAGCAGGGCGGACTATGGCTACACCTTC
TRBD1 TRBJ1-5 . 11 TRBV20-1 CSANRGGPQHF TGCAGTGCTAACAGGGGGGGGCCCCAGCATTTT
TRBD1 TRBJ1-2 . 12 TRBV12-3/TRBV12-4 CATLTGVVGYTF TGTGCCACCCTGACAGGGGTTGTAGGCTACACCTTC
TRBD1 TRBJ2-2 . 15 TRBV19 CACRSGTANTGELFF TGTGCCTGCAGATCCGGGACAGCGAACACCGGGGAGCTGTTTTTT
. TRBJ2-6 . 15 TRBV7-9 CASSLGGSGANVLTF TGTGCCAGCAGCTTGGGCGGGTCTGGGGCCAACGTCCTGACTTTC
TRBD1 TRBJ2-3 . 13 TRBV20-1 CSASGQGGDTQYF TGCAGTGCTAGTGGACAGGGTGGAGATACGCAGTATTTT
. TRBJ1-1 . 11 TRBV12-3/TRBV12-4 CASSLHGDAFF TGTGCCAGCAGTTTACACGGGGATGCTTTCTTT
TRBD2 TRBJ2-1 . 15 TRBV30 CAWSVGREGYNEQFF TGTGCCTGGAGTGTTGGGCGGGAGGGATACAATGAGCAGTTCTTC
TRBD2 TRBJ2-1 . 17 TRBV4-1 CASSQALLAGGYNEQFF TGCGCCAGCAGCCAAGCCCTCCTAGCGGGAGGGTACAATGAGCAGTTCTTC
TRBD2 TRBJ2-1 . 19 TRBV5-1 CASSYPSGRKGSSYNEQFF TGCGCCAGCAGCTACCCGAGCGGGAGAAAGGGGAGCTCCTACAATGAGCAGTTCTTC
TRBD1 TRBJ1-2 . 16 TRBV28 CASSSSSRGANYGYTF TGTGCCAGCAGTTCGTCCTCCAGGGGGGCTAACTATGGCTACACCTTC
. TRBJ2-5 once 11 TRBV7-9 CASSPQETQYF TGTGCCAGCAGCCCTCAAGAGACCCAGTACTTC
. TRBJ1-5 . 14 TRBV3-1/TRBV3-2 CASSQAQGEQPQHF TGTGCCAGCAGCCAAGCACAGGGCGAACAGCCCCAGCATTTT